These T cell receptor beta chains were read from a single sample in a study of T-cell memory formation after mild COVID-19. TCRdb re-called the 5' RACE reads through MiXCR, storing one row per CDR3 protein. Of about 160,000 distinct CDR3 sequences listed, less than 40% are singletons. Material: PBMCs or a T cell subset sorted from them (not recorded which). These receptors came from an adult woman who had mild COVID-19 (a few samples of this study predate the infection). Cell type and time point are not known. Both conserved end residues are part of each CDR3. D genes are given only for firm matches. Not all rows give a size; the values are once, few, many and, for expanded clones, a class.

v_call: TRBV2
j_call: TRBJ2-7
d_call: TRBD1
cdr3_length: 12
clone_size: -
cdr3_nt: TGTGCCAGCAACAGGGGGCTTGGGAGGCAGTACTTC
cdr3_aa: CASNRGLGRQYF

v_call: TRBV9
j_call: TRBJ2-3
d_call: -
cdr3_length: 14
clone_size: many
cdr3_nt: TGTGCCAGCAGCGGGACTCTCCCCGGAGATACGCAGTATTTT
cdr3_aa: CASSGTLPGDTQYF

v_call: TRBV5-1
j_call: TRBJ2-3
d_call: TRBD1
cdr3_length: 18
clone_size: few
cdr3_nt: TGCGCCAGCAGCCCGATGCCCCGGGACAGTGAAAGCACAGATACGCAGTATTTT
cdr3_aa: CASSPMPRDSESTDTQYF

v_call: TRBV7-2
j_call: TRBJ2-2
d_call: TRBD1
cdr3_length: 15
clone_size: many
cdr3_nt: TGTGCCAGCAGTTCGGGACAGGGGGCCACCGGGGAGCTGTTTTTT
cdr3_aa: CASSSGQGATGELFF

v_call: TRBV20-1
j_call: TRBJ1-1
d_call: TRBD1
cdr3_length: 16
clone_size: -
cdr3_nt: TGCAGTGCTTCCATGGGGGTCAGGGGGCGCGACACTGAAGCTTTCTTT
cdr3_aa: CSASMGVRGRDTEAFF

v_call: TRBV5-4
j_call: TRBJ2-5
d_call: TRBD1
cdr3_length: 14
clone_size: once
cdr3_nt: TGTGCCAGCACCCCGGGACAGTACCAAGAGACCCAGTACTTC
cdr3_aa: CASTPGQYQETQYF

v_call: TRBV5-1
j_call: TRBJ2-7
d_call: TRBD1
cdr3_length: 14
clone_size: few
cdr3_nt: TGCGCCAGCAGCTTGGGACAGGGTTGGTACGAGCAGTACTTC
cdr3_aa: CASSLGQGWYEQYF

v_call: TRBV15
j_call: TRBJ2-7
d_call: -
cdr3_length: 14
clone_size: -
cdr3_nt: TGTGCCACCAGCCCGAACCGACTCGCCTACGAGCAGTACTTC
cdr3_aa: CATSPNRLAYEQYF

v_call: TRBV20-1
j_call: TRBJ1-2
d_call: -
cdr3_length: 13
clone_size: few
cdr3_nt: TGCAGTGCTAGGGGGCAAGGACTCTATGGCTACACCTTC
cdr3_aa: CSARGQGLYGYTF

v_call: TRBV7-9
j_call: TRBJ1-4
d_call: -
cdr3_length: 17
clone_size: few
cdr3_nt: TGTGCCAGCAGCTTAGCGAAGACAGTTCCCGAGAATGAAAAACTGTTTTTT
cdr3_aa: CASSLAKTVPENEKLFF

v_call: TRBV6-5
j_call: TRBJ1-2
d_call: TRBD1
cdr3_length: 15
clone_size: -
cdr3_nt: TGTGCCAGCAGGACTGGGACAGGGGTCGTGAGCGGCTACACCTTC
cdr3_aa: CASRTGTGVVSGYTF

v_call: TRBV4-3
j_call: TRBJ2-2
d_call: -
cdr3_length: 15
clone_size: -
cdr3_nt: TGCGCCAGCAGCCAGGACCGACTGGGCACCGGGGAGCTGTTTTTT
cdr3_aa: CASSQDRLGTGELFF

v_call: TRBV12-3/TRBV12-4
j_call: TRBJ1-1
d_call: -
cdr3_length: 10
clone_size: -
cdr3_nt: TGTGCCAGCAGTTACACTGAAGCTTTCTTT
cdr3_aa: CASSYTEAFF

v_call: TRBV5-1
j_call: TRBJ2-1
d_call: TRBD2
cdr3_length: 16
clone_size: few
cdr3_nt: TGCGCCAGCAGCTTACTCCTAGCGGGAGGGTACAATGAGCAGTTCTTC
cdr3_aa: CASSLLLAGGYNEQFF

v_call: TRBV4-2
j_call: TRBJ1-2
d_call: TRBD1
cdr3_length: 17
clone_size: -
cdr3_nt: TGTGCCAGCAGCCAAGCGGGGGTCCGGACAGGGGGCGATGGCTACACCTTC
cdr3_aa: CASSQAGVRTGGDGYTF

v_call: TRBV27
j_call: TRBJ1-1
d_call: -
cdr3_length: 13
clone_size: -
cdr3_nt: TGTGCCAGCAGTTTCGTGGGCGAGGGGGAAGCTTTCTTT
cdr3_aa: CASSFVGEGEAFF

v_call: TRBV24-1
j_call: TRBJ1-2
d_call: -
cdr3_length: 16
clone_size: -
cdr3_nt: TGTGCCACCAGTGATCCCTTAGTCAGGGACCTCTATGGCTACACCTTC
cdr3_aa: CATSDPLVRDLYGYTF

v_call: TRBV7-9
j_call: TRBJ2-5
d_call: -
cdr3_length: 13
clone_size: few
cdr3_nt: TGTGCCAGCAGCGCCCACCTCCAAGAGACCCAGTACTTC
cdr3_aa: CASSAHLQETQYF